The clone carrying this T cell receptor (beta chain) came up a few times. No antigen is known for it. The data are from a study of T cell repertoires in cytomegalovirus infection. TCRdb called the reads again in MiXCR, with one record for every CDR3 protein. The sample consists of roughly 720,000 distinct CDR3 sequences, approximately 40% of them appearing once. Study observations and caveats: Identification of carriers of CMV plus the relevant HLA was performed using cumulative public TCR beta family frequency. Across the ex vivo response, the dominant clonotypes were HLA-C-restricted CMV-specific TCR beta clonotypes.

The V and J ends lost 4 bases and 12 bases respectively, with 25 bases between them. The V gene's germline CDR1 is MNHEY and CDR2 SVGEGT. This CDR3 comprises 16 residues. Sequencing was performed on PBMCs. The source is a human donor in good health (CMV status not recorded). Some clones in this sample may be carry-over from other donors' samples. The chain joins TRBV6-2 or TRBV6-3 to TRBJ2-1; TRBD2 is a possible D gene (6 bases). CDR3 sequence: CASSSGRAGQSLRQFF. In DNA form, the CDR3 reads TGTGCCAGCAGTTCCGGGAGAGCGGGCCAATCACTGAGGCAGTTCTTC.